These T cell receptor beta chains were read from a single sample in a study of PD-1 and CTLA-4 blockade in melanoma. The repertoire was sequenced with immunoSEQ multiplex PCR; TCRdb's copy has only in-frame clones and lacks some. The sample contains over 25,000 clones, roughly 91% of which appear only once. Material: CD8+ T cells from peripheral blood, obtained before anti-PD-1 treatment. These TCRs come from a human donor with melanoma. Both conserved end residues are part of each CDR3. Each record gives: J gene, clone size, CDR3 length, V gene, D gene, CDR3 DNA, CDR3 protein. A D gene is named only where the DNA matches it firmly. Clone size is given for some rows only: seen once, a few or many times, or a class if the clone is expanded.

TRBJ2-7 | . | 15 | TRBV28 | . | TGTGCCAGCAGCTCCCAGAGGCTGAGCTCCTACGAGCAGTACTTC | CASSSQRLSSYEQYF
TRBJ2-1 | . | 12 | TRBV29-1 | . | TGCAGCGTTGAAGTACTAGATAATGAGCAGTTCTTC | CSVEVLDNEQFF
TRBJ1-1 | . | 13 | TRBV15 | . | TGTGCCACCAGCGTTACAAGGAACACTGAAGCTTTCTTT | CATSVTRNTEAFF
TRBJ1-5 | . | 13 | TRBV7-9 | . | TGTGCCAGCAGCCCCGCGGGAGATCAGCCCCAGCATTTT | CASSPAGDQPQHF
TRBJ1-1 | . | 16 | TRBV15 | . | TGTGCCACCAGCAGACCTCTACAGGGTTTGGACACTGAAGCTTTCTTT | CATSRPLQGLDTEAFF
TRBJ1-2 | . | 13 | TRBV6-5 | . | TGTGCCAGCAGTTGGCAGGGTGACTATGGCTACACCTTC | CASSWQGDYGYTF
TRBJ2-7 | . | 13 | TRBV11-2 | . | TGTGCCAGCAGTGAGGACCCCAGCTACGAGCAGTACTTC | CASSEDPSYEQYF
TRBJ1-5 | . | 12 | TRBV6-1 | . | TGTGCCAGCAGTGACGGAAATCAGCCCCAGCATTTT | CASSDGNQPQHF
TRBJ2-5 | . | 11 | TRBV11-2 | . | TGTGCCAGCAGCTTAGGGGAGACCCAGTACTTC | CASSLGETQYF
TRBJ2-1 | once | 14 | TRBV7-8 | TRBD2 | TGTGCCAGCAGCTCCCGGGAGGGGAACAATGAGCAGTTCTTC | CASSSREGNNEQFF
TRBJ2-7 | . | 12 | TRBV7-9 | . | TGTGCCAGCAGCTTAGTGTTGGGCGAGCAGTACTTC | CASSLVLGEQYF
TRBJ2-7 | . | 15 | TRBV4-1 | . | TGCGCCAGCAGCCAAGAATCGAGGACCACCTACGAGCAGTACTTC | CASSQESRTTYEQYF
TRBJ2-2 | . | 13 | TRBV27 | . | TGTGCCAGCAGTTTAACCCACACCGGGGAGCTGTTTTTT | CASSLTHTGELFF